The rows below give T cell receptor beta chains drawn from one sample of a study of T-cell memory formation after mild COVID-19. TCRdb re-called the 5' RACE reads with MiXCR, one entry per CDR3 protein. The data contain about 88,000 distinct CDR3 sequences, around a quarter of them singletons. The specimen was PBMCs or a T cell subset sorted from them (not recorded which). Receptor source: a man younger than 30 who had mild COVID-19 (a few samples of this study predate the infection). Cell type and time point are not known. Both conserved end residues are part of each CDR3. A D gene is named only where the DNA matches it firmly. Not every row has a clone size; where given, it reads once, few, many or a size class.

TRBV9	few	TRBJ1-1	TRBD1	TGTGCCAGCAGCGTAGGACAGGGTTGGACTGAAGCTTTCTTT	CASSVGQGWTEAFF
TRBV5-5	few	TRBJ1-5	-	TGTGCCAGCAGCTTGGAGTGGGGAAGCAATCAGCCCCAGCATTTT	CASSLEWGSNQPQHF
TRBV12-3/TRBV12-4	-	TRBJ2-1	TRBD1	TGTGCCAGCACCCCGGGACAGGGCTCCTACAATGAGCAGTTCTTC	CASTPGQGSYNEQFF
TRBV25-1	-	TRBJ2-1	TRBD1	TGTGCCAGCAGTTGGACAGGGGGCGATGAGCAGTTCTTC	CASSWTGGDEQFF
TRBV2	few	TRBJ2-7	TRBD1	TGTGCCAGCAGTGATGGGACAGGGACCTACGAGCAGTACTTC	CASSDGTGTYEQYF
TRBV29-1	few	TRBJ1-1	-	TGCAGCGTTGGGGCAGGGGCTGAAGCTTTCTTT	CSVGAGAEAFF
TRBV5-6	few	TRBJ2-3	TRBD2	TGTGCCAGCAGCCCCGGTAGCGGGGGACCCCTCGCGCAGTATTTT	CASSPGSGGPLAQYF
TRBV7-9	-	TRBJ2-3	-	TGTGCCAGCAGCTTTGAACGCAACACAGATACGCAGTATTTT	CASSFERNTDTQYF
TRBV28	-	TRBJ1-1	-	TGTGCCAGCAGTAGGCGGGAGGAGGAGAACACTGAAGCTTTCTTT	CASSRREEENTEAFF
TRBV4-2	once	TRBJ1-2	-	TGTGCCAGCAGCCAAGATGGTGGGTTGGATGGCTACACCTTC	CASSQDGGLDGYTF
TRBV29-1	-	TRBJ2-4	TRBD1	TGCAGCGTTACAGGGGATGAAAACATTCAGTACTTC	CSVTGDENIQYF
TRBV7-9	many	TRBJ1-3	-	TGTGCCAGCAGCCGTCACATCCCCTCTGGAAACACCATATATTTT	CASSRHIPSGNTIYF
TRBV5-1	-	TRBJ1-6	TRBD1	TGCGCCAGCAGCTTTAAACAGGGGGCAAAGGAGCGTTCACCCCTCCACTTT	CASSFKQGAKERSPLHF
TRBV7-2	-	TRBJ1-6	TRBD1	TGTGCCAGCAGCTTCCGGGACAGGGGATATTCACCCCTCCACTTT	CASSFRDRGYSPLHF
TRBV7-6	-	TRBJ2-3	-	TGTGCCAGCAGCTTAGCTCCAGGGTTCTCAGATACGCAGTATTTT	CASSLAPGFSDTQYF
TRBV4-1	few	TRBJ1-6	-	TGCGCCAGCGGGGAAGTGGTTAATTCACCCCTCCACTTT	CASGEVVNSPLHF
TRBV7-8	few	TRBJ2-2	TRBD1	TGTGCCAGCAGCTTAGCGGGGACAGGGGGCGCGATCGGGGAGCTGTTTTTT	CASSLAGTGGAIGELFF
TRBV7-2	-	TRBJ1-2	-	TGTGCCAGCAGCTTAGGTGGGATTAACTATGGCTACACCTTC	CASSLGGINYGYTF
TRBV25-1	-	TRBJ2-1	TRBD1	TGTGCCAGCAGAAAAAAGGGGACAGTCACTGAGCAGTTCTTC	CASRKKGTVTEQFF
TRBV20-1	few	TRBJ2-1	-	TGCAGTGCCCTCCGTGAGCAGTTCTTC	CSALREQFF
TRBV6-5	-	TRBJ1-5	TRBD1	TGTGCCAGCAGCTCGGGACAGACCGTGGCCTTAGGTCAGCCCCAGCATTTT	CASSSGQTVALGQPQHF
TRBV12-3/TRBV12-4	few	TRBJ2-1	-	TGTGCCAGCAGTCCCACACCGCAGGGCAGGGGAGGGGGCAATGAGCAGTTCTTC	CASSPTPQGRGGGNEQFF
TRBV10-3	-	TRBJ2-3	TRBD1	TGTGCCATCAGGACCGGGACAGAGCTCACAGATACGCAGTATTTT	CAIRTGTELTDTQYF
TRBV10-1	-	TRBJ2-7	-	TGCGCCAGCAGCCCAGAGGTGGACAGCTCCTACGAGCAGTACTTC	CASSPEVDSSYEQYF
TRBV20-1	few	TRBJ2-1	-	TGCAGTGCTACCGGACTCACGTTATACAATGAGCAGTTCTTC	CSATGLTLYNEQFF
TRBV3-1	-	TRBJ2-5	TRBD2	TGTGCCAGCAGCCGGACTAGCGGGACTACGCAAGAGACCCAGTACTTC	CASSRTSGTTQETQYF
TRBV12-3/TRBV12-4	-	TRBJ1-1	-	TGTGCCATCCGCCCCGAGGGCTGGAACACTGAAGCTTTCTTT	CAIRPEGWNTEAFF
TRBV4-2	many	TRBJ1-5	-	TGTGCCAGCAGCCAAGATGGGGCAGAGAATCAGCCCCAGCATTTT	CASSQDGAENQPQHF
TRBV27	few	TRBJ2-5	-	TGTGCCAGCAGTTTGTCCGGGGTAGAGACCCAGTACTTC	CASSLSGVETQYF
TRBV7-9	few	TRBJ1-1	-	TGTGCCAGCAGCTTAGCGACCAGTAACACTGAAGCTTTCTTT	CASSLATSNTEAFF
TRBV5-1	-	TRBJ2-3	-	TGCGCCAGCAGCACCCTGACCCCAGGGGATACGCAGTATTTT	CASSTLTPGDTQYF